This TCR beta chain was recovered during a study of T-cell reconstitution after alpha-beta-depleted transplantation in children. Study conclusions and caveats: Several hundred rapidly expanded clones from non-depleted graft cells reportedly supplied alpha-beta T cells about two months post-transplant. Among T cells one year after transplant, newly produced cells accounted for most counts and diversity. Surviving thymic progenitors and recipient T cells were the source of high TCRbeta diversity at day 60 in some patients.

The CDR3 totals 12 residues. V was cut by 3 bases and J by 8 bases, with 10 bases left in between. The germline V gene has CDR1 LNHNV and CDR2 YYDKDF (reference sequence). TCRbeta library preparation incorporated unique molecular identifiers. Each CDR3 protein gets one entry after TCRdb re-called the PCR reads with MiXCR. The data contain approximately 230,000 distinct CDR3 sequences, about 24% of them singletons. The sample holds a few counts of this clonotype. Its specificity is unknown. The chain combines TRBV15 with TRBJ1-1, with D perhaps matching TRBD1 (5 bases). This receptor was identified in a female patient between 2 and 15 years old who had a stem cell transplant for congenital amegakaryocytic thrombocytopenia, so the T cells may come from the graft donor. The sample consisted of PBMCs, mostly from graft donor cells, taken 360 days after TCRalphabeta/CD19-depleted stem cell transplant. CDR3 protein: CATSRVRTEAFF. CDR3 coding DNA: TGTGCCACCAGCAGGGTTAGGACAGAAGCTTTCTTT.